This TCR beta chain appears in the sequencing data of a study of graft-versus-host responses after intestinal transplantation. Germline V gene data show CDR1 as SGHVS and CDR2 as FNYEAQ. The CDR3 length is 14 residues. Trimming cost V 2 bases and J 3 bases; bases outside gene matches: 0. A remark on this clone: The antigen remains undetermined.

Here immunoSEQ multiplex PCR was the method, and the copy in TCRdb shows in-frame clones only, minus some. The sample holds over 100,000 clones, approximately 95% seen once. Broader study findings: There were GvH clones found in recipient marrow, and some of them appeared first in ileum or blood.

Sample: unstimulated CD8+ T cells sorted from spleen or lymph node cells, taken before intestinal transplant. The chain is built from TRBV7-6 and TRBJ2-5; the match to TRBD2 covers 10 bases. This receptor was obtained from a human donor who received an intestinal transplant. The chain's CDR3 is CASSLLAGEETQYF. In DNA form, the CDR3 reads TGTGCCAGCAGCTTACTAGCGGGAGAAGAGACCCAGTACTTC.